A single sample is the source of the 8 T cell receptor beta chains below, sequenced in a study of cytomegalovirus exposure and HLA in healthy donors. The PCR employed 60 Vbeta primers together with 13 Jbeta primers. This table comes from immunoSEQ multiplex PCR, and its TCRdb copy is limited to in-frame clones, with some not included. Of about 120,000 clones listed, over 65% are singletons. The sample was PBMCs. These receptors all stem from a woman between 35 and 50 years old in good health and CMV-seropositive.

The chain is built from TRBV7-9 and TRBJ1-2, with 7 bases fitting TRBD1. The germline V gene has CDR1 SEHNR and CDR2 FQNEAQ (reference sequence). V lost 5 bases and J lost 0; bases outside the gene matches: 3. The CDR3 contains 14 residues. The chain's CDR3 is CASSRTGANYGYTF. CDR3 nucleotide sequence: TGTGCCAGCAGCCGGACAGGAGCTAACTATGGCTACACCTTC.

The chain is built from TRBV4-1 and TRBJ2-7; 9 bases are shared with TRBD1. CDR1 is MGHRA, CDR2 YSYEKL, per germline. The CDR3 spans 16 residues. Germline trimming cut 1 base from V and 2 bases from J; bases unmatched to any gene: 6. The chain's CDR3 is CASSQVSGTGTYEQYF. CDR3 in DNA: TGCGCCAGCAGCCAAGTATCGGGGACAGGGACCTACGAGCAGTACTTC.

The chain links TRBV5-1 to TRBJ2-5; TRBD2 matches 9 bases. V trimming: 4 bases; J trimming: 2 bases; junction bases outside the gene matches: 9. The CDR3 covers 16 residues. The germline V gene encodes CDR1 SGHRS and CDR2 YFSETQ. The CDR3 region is CASSKLAGDPQETQYF. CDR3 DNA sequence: TGCGCCAGCAGCAAACTAGCGGGTGATCCACAAGAGACCCAGTACTTC.

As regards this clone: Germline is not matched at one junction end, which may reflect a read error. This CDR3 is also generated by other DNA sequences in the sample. The CDR3 spells CASSLDGLAFSTDTQYF. The CDR3 nucleotides read TGTGCCAGCAGCTTAGATGGACTAGCGTTTAGCACGGATACGCAGTATTTT. J is TRBJ2-3 and V is TRBV7-2; 9 nucleotides agree with TRBD2. CDR3 size: 17 residues. CDR1 and CDR2 (germline): SGHTA, FQGNSA.

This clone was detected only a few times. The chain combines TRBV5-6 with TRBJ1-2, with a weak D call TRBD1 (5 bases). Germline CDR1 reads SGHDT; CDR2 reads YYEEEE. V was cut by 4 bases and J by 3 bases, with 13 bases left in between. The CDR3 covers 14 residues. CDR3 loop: CASSLDTGDYGYTF. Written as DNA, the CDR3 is TGTGCCAGCAGCCTAGACACAGGAGACTATGGCTACACCTTC.

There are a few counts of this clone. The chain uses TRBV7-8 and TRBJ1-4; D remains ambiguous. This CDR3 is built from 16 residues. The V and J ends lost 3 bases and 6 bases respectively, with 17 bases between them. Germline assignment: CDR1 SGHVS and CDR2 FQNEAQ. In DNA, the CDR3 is TGTGCCAGCAGCTTTCTCCGGGTCCGGCCAGATGAAAAACTGTTTTTT. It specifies CASSFLRVRPDEKLFF. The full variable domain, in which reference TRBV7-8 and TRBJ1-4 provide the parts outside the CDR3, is GAGVSQSPRYKVAKRGQDVALRCDPISGHVSLFWYQQALGQGPEFLTYFQNEAQLDKSGLPSDRFFAERPEGSVSTLKIQRTQQEDSAVYLCASSFLRVRPDEKLFFGSGTQLSVL.

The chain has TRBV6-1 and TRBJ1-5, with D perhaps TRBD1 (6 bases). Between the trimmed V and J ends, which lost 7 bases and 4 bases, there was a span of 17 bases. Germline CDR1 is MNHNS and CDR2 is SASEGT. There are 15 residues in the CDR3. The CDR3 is CASTPDRSGNQPQHF. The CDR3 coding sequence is TGTGCCAGCACCCCAGACAGGTCCGGTAATCAGCCCCAGCATTTT.

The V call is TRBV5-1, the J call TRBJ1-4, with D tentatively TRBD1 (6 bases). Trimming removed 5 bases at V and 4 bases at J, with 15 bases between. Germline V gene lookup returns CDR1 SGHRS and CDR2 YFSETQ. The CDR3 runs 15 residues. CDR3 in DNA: TGCGCCAGCAGGGGGGCAGGCCGCGTTAATGAAAAACTGTTTTTT. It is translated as CASRGAGRVNEKLFF.